The clone carrying this TCR beta chain was found a few times. This sample was included in a study of post-analysis software for immune sequencing data. Looking at the study overall: The cohort encompassed relapsing-remitting, secondary progressive and progressive-relapsing multiple sclerosis disease courses.

Carried by the TCR beta cDNA libraries were unique molecular identifiers. MiXCR was run by TCRdb on the PCR reads, yielding one entry per CDR3 protein. Here the sample spans about 540,000 distinct CDR3 sequences, roughly 34% being singletons. Sequenced material: blood. This TCR was recovered from a girl under 18 with multiple sclerosis.

The CDR3 reads CATRDTHYEQYF. CDR3 nucleotide sequence: TGTGCCACCCGGGACACCCACTACGAGCAGTACTTC. The chain combines TRBV28 with TRBJ2-7; D possibly corresponds to TRBD1 (6 bases). This CDR3 spans 12 amino acids. V gave up 10 bases and J gave up 3 bases, with 13 bases separating them. Germline loops: CDR1 MDHEN, CDR2 SYDVKM.